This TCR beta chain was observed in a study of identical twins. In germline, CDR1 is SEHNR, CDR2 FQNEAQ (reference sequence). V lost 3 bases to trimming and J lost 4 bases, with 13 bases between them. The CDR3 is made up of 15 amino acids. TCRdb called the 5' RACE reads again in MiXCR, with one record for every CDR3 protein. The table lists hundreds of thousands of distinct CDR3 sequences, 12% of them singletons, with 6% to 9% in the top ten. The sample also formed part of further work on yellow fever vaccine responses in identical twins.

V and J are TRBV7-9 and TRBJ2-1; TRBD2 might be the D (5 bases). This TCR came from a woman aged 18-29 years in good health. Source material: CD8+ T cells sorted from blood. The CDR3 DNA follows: TGTGCCAGCAGCTTCGGGCCACCGGGGTACAATGAGCAGTTCTTC. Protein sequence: CASSFGPPGYNEQFF.